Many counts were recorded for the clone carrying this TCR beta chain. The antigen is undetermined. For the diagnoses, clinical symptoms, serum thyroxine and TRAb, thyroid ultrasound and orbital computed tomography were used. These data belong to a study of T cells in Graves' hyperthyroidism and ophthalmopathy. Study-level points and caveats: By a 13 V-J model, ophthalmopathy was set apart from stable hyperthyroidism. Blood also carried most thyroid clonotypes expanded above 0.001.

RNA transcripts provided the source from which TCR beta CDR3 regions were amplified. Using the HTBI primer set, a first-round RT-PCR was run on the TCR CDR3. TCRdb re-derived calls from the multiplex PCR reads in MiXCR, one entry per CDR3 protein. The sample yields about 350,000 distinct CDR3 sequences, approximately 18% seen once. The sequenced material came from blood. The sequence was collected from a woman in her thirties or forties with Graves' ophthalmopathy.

This CDR3 reads CASSLPPREGVGEQYF. CDR3 nucleotide sequence: TGCGCCAGCAGCTTGCCCCCTCGGGAAGGGGTTGGCGAGCAGTACTTC. The chain links TRBV5-1 to TRBJ2-7; D is possibly TRBD1 or TRBD2 (5 bases each). Germline CDR1 SGHRS, CDR2 YFSETQ. The CDR3 has 16 residues. Trimming left V 1 base short and J 6 bases short, with 20 bases between. The full variable domain, rest sourced from reference TRBV5-1 and TRBJ2-7, is KAGVTQTPRYLIKTRGQQVTLSCSPISGHRSVSWYQQTPGQGLQFLFEYFSETQRNKGNFPGRFSGRQFSNSRSEMNVSTLELGDSALYLCASSLPPREGVGEQYFGPGTRLTVT.